This T cell receptor (beta chain) was documented in a study of OX40 agonist ivuxolimab in advanced cancers. Across the study: Treatment received earlier with anti-PD-1, anti-PD-L1 or anti-CTLA-4 agents was allowed, and roughly 40% had some.

Whole-study results and caveats: The authors did not determine the antigen specificity of the expanded peripheral T cells.

J lost 4 bases, V lost 6 bases, and 6 bases had no gene match. Germline V gene sequence: CDR1 MNHNS, CDR2 SASEGT. There are 13 residues in the CDR3. This table comes from immunoSEQ multiplex PCR, and its TCRdb copy is limited to in-frame clones, with some not included. The data hold tens of thousands of clones, with around 86% observed a single time. For this clone: Antigen specificity is unknown.

This sequence originates from an adult with an advanced solid tumor such as melanoma, head and neck, liver or kidney cancer. This chain connects TRBV6-1 to TRBJ2-7, with 7 bases that match TRBD1. This material consisted of CD4+ or CD8+ T cells sorted from blood, taken in a trial of the OX40 agonist ivuxolimab. The CDR3 region has the DNA TGTGCCAGCAGCGGACAGGTACCATACGAGCAGTACTTC. Translation gives CASSGQVPYEQYF.